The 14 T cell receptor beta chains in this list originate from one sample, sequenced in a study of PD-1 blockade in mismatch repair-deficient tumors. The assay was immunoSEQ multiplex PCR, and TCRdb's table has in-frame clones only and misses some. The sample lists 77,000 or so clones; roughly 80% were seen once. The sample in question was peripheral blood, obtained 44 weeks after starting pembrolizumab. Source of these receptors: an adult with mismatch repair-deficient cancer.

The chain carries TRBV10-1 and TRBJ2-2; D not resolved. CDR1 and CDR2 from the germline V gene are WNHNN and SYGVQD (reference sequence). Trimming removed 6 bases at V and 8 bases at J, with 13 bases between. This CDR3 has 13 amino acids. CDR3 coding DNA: TGCGCCAGCAGCCGGACCGATCCTGGGGAGCTGTTTTTT. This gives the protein CASSRTDPGELFF.

The CDR3 bases are TGTGCCAGCAGCTTGGGGGGGACATCTACCGCGGTTGGGCAGTTCTTC. Protein product: CASSLGGTSTAVGQFF. The chain joins TRBV5-4 to TRBJ2-1; maybe TRBD1 (6 bases). The CDR3 length is 16 residues. V was cut by 0 bases and J by 12 bases, with 22 bases left in between. Germline values: CDR1 SGHNT, CDR2 YYREEE (reference sequence).

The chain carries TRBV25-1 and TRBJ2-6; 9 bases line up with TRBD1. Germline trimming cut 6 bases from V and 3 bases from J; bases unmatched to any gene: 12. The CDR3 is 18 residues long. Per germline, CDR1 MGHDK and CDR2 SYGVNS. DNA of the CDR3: TGTGCCAGCAGCCACGGGACAGGGATCCCCGGTGGGGCCAACGTCCTGACTTTC. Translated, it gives CASSHGTGIPGGANVLTF.

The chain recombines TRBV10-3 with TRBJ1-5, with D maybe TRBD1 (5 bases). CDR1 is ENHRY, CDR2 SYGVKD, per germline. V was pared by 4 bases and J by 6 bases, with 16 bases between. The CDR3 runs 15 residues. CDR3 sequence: CAISGGNMKSQPQHF. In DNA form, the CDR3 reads TGTGCCATCAGTGGGGGCAATATGAAGAGTCAGCCCCAGCATTTT.

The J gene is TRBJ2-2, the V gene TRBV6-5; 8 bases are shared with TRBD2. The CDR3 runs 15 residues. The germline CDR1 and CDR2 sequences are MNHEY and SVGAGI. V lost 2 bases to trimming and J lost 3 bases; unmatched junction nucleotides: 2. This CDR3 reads CASSYRLAYTGELFF. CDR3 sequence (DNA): TGTGCCAGCAGTTACCGACTAGCGTACACCGGGGAGCTGTTTTTT.

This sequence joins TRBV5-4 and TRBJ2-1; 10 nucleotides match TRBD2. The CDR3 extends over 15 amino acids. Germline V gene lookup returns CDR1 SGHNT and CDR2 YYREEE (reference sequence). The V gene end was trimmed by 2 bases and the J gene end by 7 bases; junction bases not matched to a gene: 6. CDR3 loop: CASSFGLADHNEQFF. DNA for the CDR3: TGTGCCAGCAGCTTTGGACTAGCGGACCATAATGAGCAGTTCTTC.

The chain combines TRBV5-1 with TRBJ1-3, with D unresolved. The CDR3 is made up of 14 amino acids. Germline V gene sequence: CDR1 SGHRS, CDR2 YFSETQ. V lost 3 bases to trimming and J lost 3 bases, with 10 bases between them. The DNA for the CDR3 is TGCGCCAGCAGCTCCCTCGGGAGTGGAAACACCATATATTTT. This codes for CASSSLGSGNTIYF.

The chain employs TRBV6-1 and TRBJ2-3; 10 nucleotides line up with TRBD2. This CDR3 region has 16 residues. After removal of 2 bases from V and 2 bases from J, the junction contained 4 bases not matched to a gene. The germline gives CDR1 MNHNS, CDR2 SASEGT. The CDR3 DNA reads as TGTGCCAGCAGTGAACCGGGACTAGCGCACACAGATACGCAGTATTTT. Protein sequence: CASSEPGLAHTDTQYF.

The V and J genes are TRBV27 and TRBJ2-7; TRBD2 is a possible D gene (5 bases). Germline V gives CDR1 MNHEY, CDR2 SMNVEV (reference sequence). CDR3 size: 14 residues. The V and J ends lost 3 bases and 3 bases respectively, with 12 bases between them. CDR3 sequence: CASSFSAVNYEQYF. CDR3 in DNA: TGTGCCAGCAGTTTTTCAGCGGTCAACTACGAGCAGTACTTC.

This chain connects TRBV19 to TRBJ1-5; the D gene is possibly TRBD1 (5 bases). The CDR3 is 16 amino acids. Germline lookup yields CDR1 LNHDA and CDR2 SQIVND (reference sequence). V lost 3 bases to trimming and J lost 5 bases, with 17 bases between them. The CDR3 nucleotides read TGTGCCAGTAGTATTACATTGGCGGGGGGGGATCAGCCCCAGCATTTT. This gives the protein CASSITLAGGDQPQHF.

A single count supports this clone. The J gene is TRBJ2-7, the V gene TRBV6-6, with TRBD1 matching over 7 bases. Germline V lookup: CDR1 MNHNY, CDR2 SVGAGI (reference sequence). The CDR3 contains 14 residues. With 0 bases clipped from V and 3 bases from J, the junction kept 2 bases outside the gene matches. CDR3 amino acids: CASSYSRTGYEQYF. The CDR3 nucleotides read TGTGCCAGCAGTTACTCGAGGACAGGCTACGAGCAGTACTTC.

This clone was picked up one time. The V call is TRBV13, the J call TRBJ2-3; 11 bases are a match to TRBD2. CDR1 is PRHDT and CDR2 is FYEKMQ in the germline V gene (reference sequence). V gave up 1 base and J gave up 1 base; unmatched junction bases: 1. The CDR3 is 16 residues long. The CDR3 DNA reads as TGTGCCAGCAGCTTAGATAGCGGGAGGGGCACAGATACGCAGTATTTT. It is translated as CASSLDSGRGTDTQYF.

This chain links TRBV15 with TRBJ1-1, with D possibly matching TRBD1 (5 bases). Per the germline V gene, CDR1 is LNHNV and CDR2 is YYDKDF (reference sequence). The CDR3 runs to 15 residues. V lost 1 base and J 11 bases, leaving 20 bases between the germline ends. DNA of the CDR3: TGTGCCACCAGCAGAGCGTGGGGCAGGGATGTGGGCGCTTTCTTT. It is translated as CATSRAWGRDVGAFF.

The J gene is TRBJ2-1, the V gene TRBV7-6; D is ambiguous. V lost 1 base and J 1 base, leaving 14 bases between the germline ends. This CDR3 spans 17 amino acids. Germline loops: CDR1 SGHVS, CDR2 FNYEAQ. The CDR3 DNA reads TGTGCCAGCAGCTTAGAAACCGGCGGCGGATCCTACAATGAGCAGTTCTTC. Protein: CASSLETGGGSYNEQFF.